These 2 T cell receptor beta chains originate from one sample sequenced in a study of blood T cell repertoires in COVID-19. TCRdb's table, derived via immunoSEQ multiplex PCR, lists solely in-frame clones and lacks some. The table has 350,000 to 450,000 clones, 75% to 90% seen once; the top ten hold over 4.5%. The sequencing input was PBMCs or T cells enriched from blood (not recorded which). All receptors come from a woman aged 45-65 years who had recovered from COVID-19.

The genes are TRBV7-2 and TRBJ2-7; D is ambiguous. Germline loops: CDR1 SGHTA, CDR2 FQGNSA. CDR3 length: 12 residues. V was pared by 2 bases and J by 8 bases, with 10 bases between. The CDR3 spells CASSLSKEKQYF. The CDR3 region has the DNA TGTGCCAGCAGCTTAAGTAAGGAGAAGCAGTACTTC. The variable domain in full, with the rest retrieved from reference TRBV7-2 and TRBJ2-7, is GAGVSQSPSNKVTEKGKDVELRCDPISGHTALYWYRQSLGQGLEFLIYFQGNSAPDKSGLPSDRFSAERTGGSVSTLTIQRTQQEDSAVYLCASSLSKEKQYFGPGTRLTVT.

The chain carries TRBV6-6 and TRBJ2-7; 11 nucleotides align to TRBD1. The CDR3 contains 14 residues. Germline V lookup: CDR1 MNHNY, CDR2 SVGAGI (reference sequence). V dropped 2 bases and J dropped 5; count of bases not matched to a gene: 2. The CDR3: CASSYRTGGDEQYF. The DNA for the CDR3 is TGTGCCAGCAGTTACCGGACAGGGGGCGACGAGCAGTACTTC.